The rows below give T cell receptor beta chains drawn from one sample of a study of shared clonotypes between healthy human individuals. The repertoire was sequenced with immunoSEQ multiplex PCR; TCRdb's copy has only in-frame clones and lacks some. The sample yields around 700,000 clones, roughly 73% seen once. Specimen: memory CD4+ T cells sorted from blood. The receptors here all came from a woman younger than 45 in good health. CDR3s include the opening cysteine and the closing phenylalanine or tryptophan. Fields, in order: clone size, J gene, D gene, V gene, CDR3 DNA, CDR3 protein. D genes are given only for firm matches. Where a row states a size, it is once, few, many or the class of an expanded clone; other rows omit it.

clone size: .
J gene: TRBJ2-7
D gene: TRBD2
V gene: TRBV28
CDR3 DNA: TGTGCCAGCAGTCGGGGGGGTTATTCCTACGAGCAGTACTTC
CDR3 protein: CASSRGGYSYEQYF

clone size: once
J gene: TRBJ2-1
D gene: .
V gene: TRBV18
CDR3 DNA: TGTGCCAGCTCACCAGACTTGAGCTCCTACAATGAGCAGTTCTTC
CDR3 protein: CASSPDLSSYNEQFF

clone size: .
J gene: TRBJ2-2
D gene: TRBD1
V gene: TRBV9
CDR3 DNA: TGTGCCAGCAGCTCCACAGACAGGGTCCACCGGGAGCTGTTTTTT
CDR3 protein: CASSSTDRVHRELFF

clone size: .
J gene: TRBJ1-4
D gene: .
V gene: TRBV11-2
CDR3 DNA: TGTGCCAGCAGCCCCGTCTCGGGGAATGAAAAACTGTTTTTT
CDR3 protein: CASSPVSGNEKLFF

clone size: once
J gene: TRBJ2-7
D gene: .
V gene: TRBV7-2
CDR3 DNA: TGTGCCAGCAGCTTAGAGATGGGGGCAGTGCAGTACTTC
CDR3 protein: CASSLEMGAVQYF

clone size: .
J gene: TRBJ2-5
D gene: .
V gene: TRBV5-1
CDR3 DNA: TGCGCCAGCAGTGGTAGCGAGCAAGAGACCCAGTACTTC
CDR3 protein: CASSGSEQETQYF

clone size: .
J gene: TRBJ2-3
D gene: .
V gene: TRBV19
CDR3 DNA: TGTGCCAGTGGAAATCCGGGACTCAGCACAGATACGCAGTATTTT
CDR3 protein: CASGNPGLSTDTQYF

clone size: .
J gene: TRBJ2-2
D gene: .
V gene: TRBV5-1
CDR3 DNA: TGCGCCAGCAGCTTGGCCGAACTGTCGCTCACCGGGGAGCTGTTTTTT
CDR3 protein: CASSLAELSLTGELFF

clone size: many
J gene: TRBJ2-5
D gene: .
V gene: TRBV28
CDR3 DNA: TGTGCCAGCAGTTTGACCGGTGGGGGGCAAGAGACCCAGTACTTC
CDR3 protein: CASSLTGGGQETQYF

clone size: .
J gene: TRBJ2-7
D gene: .
V gene: TRBV19
CDR3 DNA: TGTGCCAGTATCGGTGGGAGTTCGTGGGAGCAGTACTTC
CDR3 protein: CASIGGSSWEQYF

clone size: once
J gene: TRBJ1-1
D gene: .
V gene: TRBV5-1
CDR3 DNA: TGCGCCAGCAGCTCAATGGGGGTTGAAGCTTTCTTT
CDR3 protein: CASSSMGVEAFF

clone size: few
J gene: TRBJ1-5
D gene: .
V gene: TRBV4-2
CDR3 DNA: TGTGCCAGCAGCCAAGAGGGCCAGCCCCAGCATTTT
CDR3 protein: CASSQEGQPQHF

clone size: .
J gene: TRBJ2-7
D gene: TRBD2
V gene: TRBV11-2
CDR3 DNA: TGTGCCAGCAGTGGCGGGGGGTCCTACGAGCAGTACTTC
CDR3 protein: CASSGGGSYEQYF

clone size: many
J gene: TRBJ2-2
D gene: .
V gene: TRBV14
CDR3 DNA: TGTGCCAGCAGCCAAGATCGTATGGGTCACGGGGAGCTGTTTTTT
CDR3 protein: CASSQDRMGHGELFF

clone size: .
J gene: TRBJ2-1
D gene: .
V gene: TRBV2
CDR3 DNA: TGTGCCAGCCAGCAGGAGAGCTCCTACAATGAGCAGTTCTTC
CDR3 protein: CASQQESSYNEQFF

clone size: .
J gene: TRBJ2-6
D gene: .
V gene: TRBV6-8
CDR3 DNA: TGTGCCAGCAGTTATTCCTTACCTTCGCCTGGCAATGGGGCCAACGTCCTGACTTTC
CDR3 protein: CASSYSLPSPGNGANVLTF

clone size: few
J gene: TRBJ2-3
D gene: .
V gene: TRBV15
CDR3 DNA: TGTGCCACCAGCAGAGATAAGGGCAATGTATTCACAGATACGCAGTATTTT
CDR3 protein: CATSRDKGNVFTDTQYF

clone size: .
J gene: TRBJ2-1
D gene: .
V gene: TRBV5-4
CDR3 DNA: TGTGCCAGCAGCTTTCCCCCCTCGGGGGCACTCAATGAGCAGTTCTTC
CDR3 protein: CASSFPPSGALNEQFF

clone size: .
J gene: TRBJ1-5
D gene: .
V gene: TRBV19
CDR3 DNA: TGTGCCAGTAGTATGGCTAGCAATCAGCCCCAGCATTTT
CDR3 protein: CASSMASNQPQHF

clone size: .
J gene: TRBJ2-1
D gene: .
V gene: TRBV7-3
CDR3 DNA: TGTGCCAGCACCGGGACCCGGCGGGAAGTAGAGCAGTTCTTC
CDR3 protein: CASTGTRREVEQFF

clone size: .
J gene: TRBJ2-2
D gene: TRBD1
V gene: TRBV28
CDR3 DNA: TGTGCCAGCCTTGGACAGGGGTGGTCCGGGGAGCTGTTTTTT
CDR3 protein: CASLGQGWSGELFF

clone size: .
J gene: TRBJ1-2
D gene: TRBD1
V gene: TRBV7-2
CDR3 DNA: TGTGCCAGCAGCTATCGTGGGGGGCGACAGGGAAGCTATGGCTACACCTTC
CDR3 protein: CASSYRGGRQGSYGYTF

clone size: .
J gene: TRBJ1-4
D gene: TRBD1
V gene: TRBV5-1
CDR3 DNA: TGCGCCAGCAAATCCCCTTTGGGACAGGGGGATGAAAAACTGTTTTTT
CDR3 protein: CASKSPLGQGDEKLFF

clone size: .
J gene: TRBJ2-1
D gene: TRBD2
V gene: TRBV5-1
CDR3 DNA: TGCGCCAGCAGCGTGACTAGCGCCTACTACAATGAGCAGTTCTTC
CDR3 protein: CASSVTSAYYNEQFF

clone size: .
J gene: TRBJ1-5
D gene: .
V gene: TRBV10-2
CDR3 DNA: TGCGCCAGCACTGGACTTAGCAATCAGCCCCAGCATTTT
CDR3 protein: CASTGLSNQPQHF

clone size: once
J gene: TRBJ2-1
D gene: TRBD2
V gene: TRBV19
CDR3 DNA: TGTGCCAGTAGTACGGGGACTAGCGGGAGGGATGAGCAGTTCTTC
CDR3 protein: CASSTGTSGRDEQFF

clone size: .
J gene: TRBJ2-7
D gene: TRBD1
V gene: TRBV6-5
CDR3 DNA: TGTGCCAGCAGCCGACAGGGATGGGCCTCCTACGAGCAGTACTTC
CDR3 protein: CASSRQGWASYEQYF

clone size: .
J gene: TRBJ2-1
D gene: TRBD2
V gene: TRBV5-1
CDR3 DNA: TGCGCCAGCAGCTTGAGCACTAGCGGTTACAATGAGCAGTTCTTC
CDR3 protein: CASSLSTSGYNEQFF

clone size: .
J gene: TRBJ2-1
D gene: TRBD2
V gene: TRBV5-1
CDR3 DNA: TGCGCCAGCAGCCTGACTAGCGCCTCCTACAATGAGCAGTTCTTC
CDR3 protein: CASSLTSASYNEQFF